This T cell receptor beta chain was identified in a study of T cell clusters in autoimmune cytopenias. Study-level background: The median distinct TRB clonotype count was a few thousand per sample, from a median around 50,000 reads.

TRB was amplified from about 270 ng of peripheral blood genomic DNA per sample. One tube held mixed TRB-A and TRB-B primer pools for touch-down PCR. TCRdb processed the multiplex PCR reads again and assigns one entry to each CDR3 protein, with no DNA. This listing includes under 9,000 distinct CDR3 sequences. A word on this clonotype: What it binds is not known.

General observations from the study: The T cell clusters came from computational analysis alone and lack functional validation. TRB repertoire shifts in secondary cytopenia and chronic lymphocytic leukemia mostly reflected lymphoma, not autoimmunity.

The CDR3 loop spans 16 amino acids. The germline gives CDR1 LGHNA, CDR2 YNFKEQ. This receptor was obtained from a human donor with an autoimmune cytopenia or autoimmune hepatitis (not recorded which). The genes are TRBV4-2 and TRBJ2-2; TCRdb's D call of TRBD1 is untestable without DNA. Sequenced material: peripheral blood. The CDR3 spells CASSQAGTGDTGELFF.